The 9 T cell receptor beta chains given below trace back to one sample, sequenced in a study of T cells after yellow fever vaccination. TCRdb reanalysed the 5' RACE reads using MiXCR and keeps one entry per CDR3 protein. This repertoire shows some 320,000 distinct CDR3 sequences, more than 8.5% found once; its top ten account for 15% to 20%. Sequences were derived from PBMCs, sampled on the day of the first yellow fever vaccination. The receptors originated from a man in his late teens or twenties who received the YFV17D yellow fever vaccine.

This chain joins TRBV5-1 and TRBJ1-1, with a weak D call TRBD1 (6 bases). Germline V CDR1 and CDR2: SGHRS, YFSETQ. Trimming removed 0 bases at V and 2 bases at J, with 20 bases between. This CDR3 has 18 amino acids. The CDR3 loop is CASSLGPRGGGANTEAFF. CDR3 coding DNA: TGCGCCAGCAGCTTGGGCCCCCGGGGGGGGGGCGCAAACACTGAAGCTTTCTTT.

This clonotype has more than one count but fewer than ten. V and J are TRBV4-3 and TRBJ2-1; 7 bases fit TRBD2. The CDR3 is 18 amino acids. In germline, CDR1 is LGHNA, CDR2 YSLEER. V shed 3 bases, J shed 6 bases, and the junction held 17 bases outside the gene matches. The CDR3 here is CASSHPTLGSGALNEQFF. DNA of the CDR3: TGCGCCAGCAGCCACCCCACCCTGGGGAGCGGGGCTCTCAATGAGCAGTTCTTC.

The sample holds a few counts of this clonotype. The CDR3 nucleotides are TGTGCCAGCAGGCGGGACAGGGGATCCTATAATTCACCCCTCCACTTT. It is translated as CASRRDRGSYNSPLHF. J is TRBJ1-6 and V is TRBV2, with TRBD1 matching 10 bases. This CDR3 comprises 16 residues. V gave up 6 bases and J gave up 1 base; unmatched junction bases: 3. Germline-derived CDR1 and CDR2 are SNHLY and FYNNEI.

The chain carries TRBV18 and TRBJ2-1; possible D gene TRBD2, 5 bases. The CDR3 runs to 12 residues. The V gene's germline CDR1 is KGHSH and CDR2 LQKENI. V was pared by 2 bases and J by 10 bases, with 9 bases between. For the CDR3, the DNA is TGTGCCAGCTCACCAGCGGGTGAGGAGCAGTTCTTC. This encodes CASSPAGEEQFF.

The CDR3 sequence: CASSSGTSGGSGEQFF. In DNA form, the CDR3 reads TGTGCCAGCAGCTCGGGGACTAGCGGGGGGTCAGGGGAGCAGTTCTTC. The chain links TRBV5-6 to TRBJ2-1; 15 nucleotides agree with TRBD2. This CDR3 is built from 16 residues. Germline V lookup: CDR1 SGHDT, CDR2 YYEEEE. Unmatched junction bases numbered 8, after V lost 3 bases and J lost 10 bases.

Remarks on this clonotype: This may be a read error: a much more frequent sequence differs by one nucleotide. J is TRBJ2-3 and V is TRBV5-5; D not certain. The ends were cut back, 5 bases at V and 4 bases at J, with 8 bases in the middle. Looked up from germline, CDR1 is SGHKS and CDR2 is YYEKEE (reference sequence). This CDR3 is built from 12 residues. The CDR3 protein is CASSWGSDTQYF. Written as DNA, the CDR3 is TGTGCCAGCAGTTGGGGATCAGATACGCAGTATTTT.

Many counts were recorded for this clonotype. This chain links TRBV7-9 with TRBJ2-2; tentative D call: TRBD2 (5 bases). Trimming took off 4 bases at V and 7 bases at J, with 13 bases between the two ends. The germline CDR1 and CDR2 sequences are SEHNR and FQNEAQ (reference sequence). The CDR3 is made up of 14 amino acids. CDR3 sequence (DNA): TGTGCCAGCAGCTCCAGGACTGGCAGCGGGGAGCTGTTTTTT. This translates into CASSSRTGSGELFF.

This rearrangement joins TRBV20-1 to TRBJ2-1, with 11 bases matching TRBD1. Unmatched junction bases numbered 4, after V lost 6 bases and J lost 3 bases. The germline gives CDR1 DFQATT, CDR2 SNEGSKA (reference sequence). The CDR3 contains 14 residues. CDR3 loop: CSASGTGGYNEQFF. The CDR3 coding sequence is TGCAGTGCCTCCGGGACAGGGGGCTACAATGAGCAGTTCTTC.

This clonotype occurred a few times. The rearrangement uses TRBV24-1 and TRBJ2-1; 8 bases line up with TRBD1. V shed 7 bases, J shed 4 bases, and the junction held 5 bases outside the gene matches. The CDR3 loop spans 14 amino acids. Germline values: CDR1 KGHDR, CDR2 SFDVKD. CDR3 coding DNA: TGTGCCACCAGAGCGACAGGGGAGTACAATGAGCAGTTCTTC. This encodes CATRATGEYNEQFF.